The next 32 T cell receptor beta chains were all read from a single sample in a study of shared clonotypes between healthy human individuals. Clones were sequenced by immunoSEQ multiplex PCR, and TCRdb holds only the in-frame ones, with some missing. The table shows around 650,000 clones, with around 96% occurring only once. Selected positively for CCR7 and CD45RO-negative, naive CD8 cells excluded terminally differentiated effector memory CD45RA+ cells. What was sequenced was naive CD8+ T cells sorted from blood. The receptor source for this set is a woman aged 25 to 45 in good health.

V and J are TRBV5-4 and TRBJ2-7; D gene ambiguous. CDR1 and CDR2 from the germline V gene are SGHNT and YYREEE (reference sequence). The germline V and J ends were trimmed by 0 bases and 2 bases, with 9 bases remaining between them. The CDR3 runs 14 residues. The CDR3 here is CASSLGLNPYEQYF. CDR3 DNA: TGTGCCAGCAGCTTGGGACTCAACCCCTACGAGCAGTACTTC.

The chain links TRBV19 to TRBJ1-1; possibly TRBD1 for D (5 bases). Trimming pared 5 bases from V and 1 base from J, leaving 14 bases between. Germline loops: CDR1 LNHDA, CDR2 SQIVND (reference sequence). This CDR3 has 15 amino acids. The CDR3 is CASSLTWGGNTEAFF. The CDR3 region has the DNA TGTGCCAGTAGTCTGACTTGGGGCGGGAACACTGAAGCTTTCTTT.

J is TRBJ1-1 and V is TRBV4-1; 7 bases are a match to TRBD1. The CDR3 runs 15 residues. Germline-derived CDR1 and CDR2 are MGHRA and YSYEKL. J lost 1 base, V lost 2 bases, and 4 bases had no gene match. CDR3 protein: CASSQTWTGNTEAFF. Here the CDR3 DNA reads TGCGCCAGCAGCCAAACCTGGACAGGGAACACTGAAGCTTTCTTT.

V gene TRBV7-9 combines with J gene TRBJ2-7; weak D call: TRBD1 (6 bases). V gave up 5 bases and J gave up 3 bases, with 8 bases separating them. The V gene's germline CDR1 is SEHNR and CDR2 FQNEAQ (reference sequence). CDR3 length: 12 residues. This CDR3 is CASSGQYYEQYF. The CDR3 DNA sequence: TGTGCCAGCAGCGGACAGTACTACGAGCAGTACTTC.

The CDR3 DNA reads as TGTGCCAGCAATACCCAGGGAGACTACGAGCAGTACTTC. Encoded protein: CASNTQGDYEQYF. V usage is TRBV7-9 and J usage is TRBJ2-7; D could derive from TRBD1 or TRBD2 (5 bases each). Trimming shortened V by 7 bases and J by 3 bases, and 13 bases separated the two germline ends. From germline, CDR1 is SEHNR and CDR2 FQNEAQ (reference sequence). The CDR3 sequence is 13 residues long.

V and J are TRBV6-5 and TRBJ2-7, with 9 bases that match TRBD1. The CDR3 runs 15 residues. Losses at the gene ends were 4 bases for V and 2 bases for J; bases not matched to a gene: 6. The germline CDR1 and CDR2 sequences are MNHEY and SVGAGI. This CDR3 reads CASSSPGQGAYEQYF. DNA of the CDR3: TGTGCCAGCAGTTCCCCGGGACAGGGAGCCTACGAGCAGTACTTC.

CDR3 coding DNA: TGTGCCAGTAGTATAGATCTCGAAGGGTTGGCGGATCAGCCCCAGCATTTT. Translating it yields CASSIDLEGLADQPQHF. The V call is TRBV19, the J call TRBJ1-5, with D unresolved. This CDR3 region has 17 residues. Trimming shortened V by 0 bases and J by 5 bases, and 17 bases separated the two germline ends. CDR1 LNHDA and CDR2 SQIVND come from the germline V gene (reference sequence).

The V call is TRBV27, the J call TRBJ2-7; TRBD2 might be the D (5 bases). This CDR3 region has 16 residues. Trimming took 0 bases from V and 0 from J, leaving 12 bases between them. Germline loops: CDR1 MNHEY, CDR2 SMNVEV (reference sequence). This chain's CDR3 is CASSLSLAASSYEQYF. DNA for the CDR3: TGTGCCAGCAGTTTATCCCTAGCTGCTAGCTCCTACGAGCAGTACTTC.

The J gene is TRBJ2-1, the V gene TRBV29-1, with D maybe TRBD2 (5 bases). The CDR3 is made up of 17 amino acids. V lost 0 bases, J lost 0 bases, and 15 bases lay in between. Germline V gives CDR1 SQVTM, CDR2 ANQGSEA. CDR3 bases: TGCAGCGTTGAAGATCTCGGGCGGGCGAGCTCCTACAATGAGCAGTTCTTC. Its protein is CSVEDLGRASSYNEQFF.

In DNA, the CDR3 is TGTGCCTGGAGTCCGGGACTAGCGGGAGAAGAGCAGTACTTC. Its protein is CAWSPGLAGEEQYF. The chain uses TRBV30 and TRBJ2-7; the match to TRBD2 covers 14 bases. There are 14 residues in the CDR3. CDR1 GTSNPN and CDR2 SVGIG come from the germline V gene (reference sequence). V was clipped by 2 bases and J by 7 bases; unmatched bases: 4.

This CDR3 is CSVSNSGSSYNEQFF. CDR3 DNA: TGCAGCGTTTCGAATAGCGGGAGCTCCTACAATGAGCAGTTCTTC. This chain connects TRBV29-1 to TRBJ2-1, with 9 bases that match TRBD2. Trimming cost V 5 bases and J 0 bases; bases outside gene matches: 5. The CDR3 runs 15 residues. CDR1 and CDR2 (germline): SQVTM, ANQGSEA.

For the CDR3, the DNA is TGTGCCACCTATAGCGGATTCGCATACAATGAGCAGTTCTTC. Its translation is CATYSGFAYNEQFF. V usage is TRBV15 and J usage is TRBJ2-1, with a tentative D call TRBD2 (6 bases). Germline-derived CDR1 and CDR2 are LNHNV and YYDKDF (reference sequence). Trimming pared 8 bases from V and 4 bases from J, leaving 15 bases between. The CDR3 consists of 14 residues.

The chain uses TRBV5-1 and TRBJ1-5; D call uncertain. Trimming removed 0 bases from V and 4 bases from J, with 5 bases in between. The CDR3 spans 13 residues. Germline CDR1 is SGHRS and CDR2 is YFSETQ. DNA for the CDR3: TGCGCCAGCAGCTTGGCCGCTAATCAGCCCCAGCATTTT. Translation gives CASSLAANQPQHF.

The J gene is TRBJ2-6, the V gene TRBV2, with D tentatively TRBD2 (5 bases). Germline V gene sequence: CDR1 SNHLY, CDR2 FYNNEI. Between the trimmed V and J ends, which lost 11 bases and 2 bases, there was a span of 10 bases. The CDR3 has 13 residues. CDR3 DNA sequence: TGTGCCTTGGCCGGGGCTGGGGCCAACGTCCTGACTTTC. It codes for CALAGAGANVLTF. The variable domain in full, with the rest retrieved from reference TRBV2 and TRBJ2-6, is EPEVTQTPSHQVTQMGQEVILRCVPISNHLYFYWYRQILGQKVEFLVSFYNNEISEKSEIFDDQFSVERPDGSNFTLKIRSTKLEDSAMYFCALAGAGANVLTFGAGSRLTVL.

The J gene is TRBJ2-3, the V gene TRBV27; D may match TRBD1 or TRBD2 (6 bases each). This CDR3 region has 17 residues. V was clipped by 5 bases and J by 0 bases, with 18 bases between them. Per the germline V gene, CDR1 is MNHEY and CDR2 is SMNVEV (reference sequence). In nucleotides, the CDR3 is TGTGCCAGCAGTCCCCTGACAGGAGGGCTCAGCACAGATACGCAGTATTTT. The encoded protein is CASSPLTGGLSTDTQYF.

The chain employs TRBV28 and TRBJ1-1, with 8 bases identical to TRBD1. The CDR3 is 14 amino acids. J lost 5 bases, V lost 5 bases, and 7 bases had no gene match. Germline V CDR1 and CDR2: MDHEN, SYDVKM. CDR3 DNA sequence: TGTGCCAGCAGTCCGGACAGGGTATGGACTGAAGCTTTCTTT. It translates to CASSPDRVWTEAFF.

V usage is TRBV28 and J usage is TRBJ2-1, with D tentatively TRBD2 (5 bases). CDR1 and CDR2 (germline): MDHEN, SYDVKM. This CDR3 is 11 amino acids long. With 2 bases removed from V and 13 bases from J, the gap between germline ends came to 9 bases. The CDR3 DNA sequence: TGTGCCAGCAGTTTAGGTACGGGACAGTTCTTC. Residues: CASSLGTGQFF.

The rearrangement uses TRBV2 and TRBJ1-6, with 9 bases fitting TRBD1. V was pared by 8 bases and J by 10 bases, with 6 bases of the junction left unmatched. Germline V gene data show CDR1 as SNHLY and CDR2 as FYNNEI. The CDR3 runs to 13 residues. CDR3 bases: TGTGCCAGCCAACAGGGGGCTGGATCACCCCTCCACTTT. Protein: CASQQGAGSPLHF.

To note about this clone: Other DNA sequences in the same sample also yield this CDR3. This rearrangement joins TRBV5-6 to TRBJ1-2; possible D gene TRBD1, 5 bases. Per the germline V gene, CDR1 is SGHDT and CDR2 is YYEEEE. V lost 0 bases to trimming and J lost 6 bases, with 9 bases between them. The CDR3 sequence is 13 residues long. CDR3 nucleotides: TGTGCCAGCAGCTTGGCTGGAGGGGATGGCTACACCTTC. Translated, it gives CASSLAGGDGYTF.

The CDR3 is CASSIPGTGSGYTF. As DNA, the CDR3 is TGTGCCAGCAGCATCCCCGGGACAGGGTCCGGCTACACCTTC. The rearrangement joins TRBV21-1 to TRBJ1-2; TRBD1, the D gene given by the table, was not confirmed from the DNA. TRBV21-1 is described as a pseudogene. CDR3 length equals 14 residues.

The J gene is TRBJ2-2, the V gene TRBV30; D unresolved. Germline CDR1 GTSNPN, CDR2 SVGIG (reference sequence). The CDR3 spans 13 residues. The germline V and J ends were trimmed by 5 bases and 5 bases, with 12 bases remaining between them. The CDR3 loop reads CAWGPRGTGELFF. The CDR3 coding sequence is TGTGCCTGGGGGCCCCGCGGTACCGGGGAGCTGTTTTTT. Full variable domain (rest looked up from reference TRBV30 and TRBJ2-2): SQTIHQWPATLVQPVGSPLSLECTVEGTSNPNLYWYRQAAGRGLQLLFYSVGIGQISSEVPQNLSASRPQDRQFILSSKKLLLSDSGFYLCAWGPRGTGELFFGEGSRLTVL.

In its sample, this clone was seen a few times. The rearrangement joins TRBV14 to TRBJ2-1; D remains ambiguous. Deletions cut 3 bases from V and 8 bases from J, with 11 bases between. The V gene's germline CDR1 is SGHDN and CDR2 FVKESK. CDR3 length equals 13 residues. CDR3 region: CASSQARSDEQFF. The DNA for the CDR3 is TGTGCCAGCAGCCAGGCTCGGTCGGATGAGCAGTTCTTC. The full variable domain, its missing parts supplied by reference TRBV14 and TRBJ2-1, is EAGVTQFPSHSVIEKGQTVTLRCDPISGHDNLYWYRRVMGKEIKFLLHFVKESKQDESGMPNNRFLAERTGGTYSTLKVQPAELEDSGVYFCASSQARSDEQFFGPGTRLTVL.

The chain carries TRBV27 and TRBJ1-5; 11 bases line up with TRBD1. The germline V gene has CDR1 MNHEY and CDR2 SMNVEV (reference sequence). With V trimmed by 6 bases and J by 6 bases, 7 bases remained unmatched. The CDR3 extends over 15 amino acids. The CDR3 DNA follows: TGTGCCAGCAGCCCCGGGACAGGGGGTATTCAGCCCCAGCATTTT. Translating gives CASSPGTGGIQPQHF.

The count of this clone is one. CDR3 in DNA: TGTGCCAGCAGCCCAAACCCCGGGACAGGTGCCTACGAGCAGTACTTC. Translating it yields CASSPNPGTGAYEQYF. The chain employs TRBV11-2 and TRBJ2-7; TRBD1 aligns across 8 bases. The CDR3 runs 16 residues. Germline CDR1 and CDR2: SGHAT and FQNNGV. J lost 2 bases, V lost 5 bases, and 11 bases had no gene match.

The chain carries TRBV4-2 and TRBJ2-7, with D unclear. This CDR3 has 13 amino acids. Trimming took 1 base from V and 2 from J, leaving 6 bases between them. From germline, CDR1 is LGHNA and CDR2 YNFKEQ. The CDR3 DNA follows: TGTGCCAGCAGCCAAGCTCGCACCTACGAGCAGTACTTC. It is translated as CASSQARTYEQYF.

CDR3 residues: CASSDGLLNEQFF. The CDR3 DNA follows: TGTGCCAGCAGTGACGGTCTTCTCAATGAGCAGTTCTTC. The V and J genes are TRBV2 and TRBJ2-1; D gene unclear. The V and J ends lost 3 bases and 6 bases respectively, with 9 bases between them. This CDR3 has 13 amino acids. Germline CDR1 is SNHLY and CDR2 is FYNNEI.

The chain couples TRBV20-1 to TRBJ2-1; the D is unclear. The V and J ends lost 6 bases and 9 bases respectively, with 12 bases between them. The germline V gene has CDR1 DFQATT and CDR2 SNEGSKA (reference sequence). This CDR3 has 11 amino acids. The CDR3 DNA follows: TGCAGTGCGCAGGTTATTGGTGAGCAGTTCTTC. This codes for CSAQVIGEQFF.

In its sample, this clone was seen once. V gene TRBV28 combines with J gene TRBJ2-1; 9 bases agree with TRBD2. CDR1 and CDR2 from the germline V gene are MDHEN and SYDVKM. With 4 bases clipped from V and 6 bases from J, the junction kept 19 bases outside the gene matches. This CDR3 contains 19 residues. CDR3 DNA: TGTGCCAGCAGTTCCACGATACCTACCGGGACTAGCAGTGGCAATGAGCAGTTCTTC. This translates into CASSSTIPTGTSSGNEQFF.

The chain has TRBV27 and TRBJ2-1; D unresolved. The CDR3 is 15 amino acids. From germline, CDR1 is MNHEY and CDR2 SMNVEV (reference sequence). V was clipped by 6 bases and J by 3 bases, with 15 bases between them. In DNA, the CDR3 is TGTGCCAGCAGCTCGGACCTTCCTTTCTACAATGAGCAGTTCTTC. Protein product: CASSSDLPFYNEQFF.

Here the CDR3 reads CASSPSSGALLEEQYF. The CDR3 coding sequence is TGTGCCAGCTCACCCTCTAGCGGGGCCCTCTTGGAGGAGCAGTACTTC. This chain uses TRBV18 with TRBJ2-7; 9 nucleotides match TRBD2. CDR1 is KGHSH, CDR2 LQKENI, per germline. The CDR3 runs to 16 residues. V was pared by 3 bases and J by 7 bases, with 13 bases of the junction left unmatched.

This sequence joins TRBV4-2 and TRBJ2-3, with 12 bases lining up with TRBD2. Germline assignment: CDR1 LGHNA and CDR2 YNFKEQ. V lost 3 bases, J lost 2 bases, and 6 bases stayed unmatched. The CDR3 loop spans 17 amino acids. For the CDR3, the DNA is TGTGCCAGCAGCCATGGACTAGCGGGAACCCCCACAGATACGCAGTATTTT. Protein sequence: CASSHGLAGTPTDTQYF.

The gene calls are TRBV11-2 and TRBJ2-4; D might be TRBD2 (6 bases). The CDR3 runs to 14 residues. The germline V and J ends were trimmed by 7 bases and 4 bases, with 14 bases remaining between them. Germline loops: CDR1 SGHAT, CDR2 FQNNGV. CDR3 DNA: TGTGCCAGCATCGGGGCGGGATGGAAAAACATTCAGTACTTC. This encodes CASIGAGWKNIQYF.